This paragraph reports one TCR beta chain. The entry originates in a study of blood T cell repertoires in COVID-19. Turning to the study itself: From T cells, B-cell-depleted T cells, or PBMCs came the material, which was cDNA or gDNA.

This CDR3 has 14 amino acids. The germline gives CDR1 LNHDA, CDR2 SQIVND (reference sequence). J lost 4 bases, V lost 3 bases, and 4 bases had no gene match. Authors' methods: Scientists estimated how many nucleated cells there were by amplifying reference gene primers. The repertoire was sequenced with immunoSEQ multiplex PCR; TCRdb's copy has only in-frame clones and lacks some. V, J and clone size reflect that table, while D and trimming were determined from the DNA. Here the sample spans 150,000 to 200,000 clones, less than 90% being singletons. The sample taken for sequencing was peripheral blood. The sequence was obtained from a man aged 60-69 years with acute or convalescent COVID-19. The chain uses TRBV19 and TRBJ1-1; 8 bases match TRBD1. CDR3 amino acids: CASSMTGAFTEAFF. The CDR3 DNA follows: TGTGCCAGTAGTATGACAGGGGCATTCACTGAAGCTTTCTTT.